A single sample is the source of the 13 T cell receptor beta chains below, sequenced in a study of blood T cells in healthy people across ages (dated by TCRdb to about 2015). Libraries were built with 5' RACE. The sequencer listed for this sample is Illumina HiSeq 2500. A second PCR of roughly 6 to 12 cycles was performed with a sample-barcoded 5' primer and a J-beta primer mix. TCRdb took the public reads, trimmed them with fastp at Q25, ran MiXCR for clone calling and kept in-frame beta chains. Rows with a matching CDR3 protein are joined into one entry that keeps the most common DNA and genes. This sample has 540,000 or so distinct CDR3 sequences in its table, and under 55% of those were observed once. The top ten clonotypes cover around 25% of the sample. The specimen was blood. These receptor sequences come from a man older than 75 in good health.

V usage is TRBV7-2 and J usage is TRBJ2-5; a weak D match, TRBD1 (5 bases). The length of the CDR3 is 15 residues. The germline V gene encodes CDR1 SGHTA and CDR2 FQGNSA. Trimming shortened V by 7 bases and J by 2 bases, and 17 bases separated the two germline ends. The CDR3 region is CASNERGPVQETQYF. The CDR3 DNA reads TGTGCCAGCAATGAAAGGGGCCCCGTTCAAGAGACCCAGTACTTC.

This clonotype appeared a single time. The V and J genes are TRBV21-1 and TRBJ2-7; TRBD2, the table's D call, was not compared with the DNA. TRBV21-1 is reported as a pseudogene. The CDR3 extends over 16 amino acids. This CDR3 is CTSSKVGLHPTYEQYF. DNA for the CDR3: TGTACCAGCAGCAAAGTAGGACTCCACCCAACCTACGAGCAGTACTTC.

V and J are TRBV20-1 and TRBJ2-7, with 10 bases fitting TRBD1. The length of the CDR3 is 13 residues. The germline V gene has CDR1 DFQATT and CDR2 SNEGSKA (reference sequence). V gave up 5 bases and J gave up 3 bases; unmatched junction bases: 4. CDR3 in amino acids: CSAGRDRGYEQYF. In nucleotides, the CDR3 is TGCAGTGCTGGGAGGGACAGGGGCTACGAGCAGTACTTC.

The V and J genes are TRBV27 and TRBJ1-5; a possible D gene is TRBD1 (6 bases). V gave up 6 bases and J gave up 9 bases, with 24 bases separating them. This CDR3 has 16 amino acids. The V gene's germline CDR1 is MNHEY and CDR2 SMNVEV (reference sequence). For the CDR3, the DNA is TGTGCCAGCAGACGGAGCGCGGGACAACCGTATCGGCCCCAGCATTTT. This codes for CASRRSAGQPYRPQHF.

V usage is TRBV6-6 and J usage is TRBJ1-1, with 7 bases fitting TRBD1. Germline V gives CDR1 MNHNY, CDR2 SVGAGI (reference sequence). V dropped 7 bases and J dropped 6; count of bases not matched to a gene: 17. The CDR3 totals 16 residues. The CDR3 coding sequence is TGTGCCAGCAATCGGACGACGGGACAGAAAAACGCTGAAGCTTTCTTT. Translated: CASNRTTGQKNAEAFF.

This clonotype has more than one count but fewer than ten. V and J are TRBV9 and TRBJ2-7, with TRBD1 identical over 10 bases. CDR3 length: 15 amino acids. Trimming at V came to 2 bases and at J to 2 bases, leaving 4 bases not matched to a gene. CDR1 is SGDLS, CDR2 YYNGEE, per germline. The CDR3: CASSVRDRGPYEQYF. The CDR3 nucleotides are TGTGCCAGCAGCGTGAGGGACAGGGGCCCCTACGAGCAGTACTTC.

V usage is TRBV5-1 and J usage is TRBJ2-4; D may be TRBD1 or TRBD2 (7 bases each). Trimming pared 7 bases from V and 14 bases from J, leaving 16 bases between. CDR3 length: 11 amino acids. The germline CDR1 and CDR2 sequences are SGHRS and YFSETQ. This chain's CDR3 is CASSDRDYKYF. In DNA, the CDR3 is TGCGCCAGCTCAGACAGGGACTACAAGTACTTC.

This chain joins TRBV2 and TRBJ2-5, with D perhaps TRBD1 or TRBD2 (7 bases each). The CDR3 consists of 14 residues. Germline loops: CDR1 SNHLY, CDR2 FYNNEI. Trimming stripped 8 bases from V and 2 bases from J, with 15 bases between. The CDR3 DNA reads as TGTGCCAGCGGAGCGGGACAGCGACAAGAGACCCAGTACTTC. It translates to CASGAGQRQETQYF.

The rearrangement uses TRBV20-1 and TRBJ2-1; 7 bases agree with TRBD1. Germline CDR1 is DFQATT and CDR2 is SNEGSKA (reference sequence). The CDR3 is 14 amino acids. The trim removed 1 base at V and 0 bases at J, leaving 0 bases unmatched. CDR3 loop: CSARGDSSYNEQFF. CDR3 nucleotides: TGCAGTGCTAGAGGGGACAGCTCCTACAATGAGCAGTTCTTC.

The genes are TRBV15 and TRBJ2-4; D might be TRBD1 (6 bases). The J call may be in error: the DNA end matches TRBJ2-7 better. This CDR3 is 15 amino acids long. Germline-derived CDR1 and CDR2 are LNHNV and YYDKDF (reference sequence). The CDR3 sequence is CATSRDQGTLGEQYF. Written as DNA, the CDR3 is TGTGCCACCAGCAGAGATCAGGGGACGCTAGGCGAGCAGTACTTC.

In the case of this clonotype: Compared with germline, one end of the junction differs, possibly owing to a read error. CDR3 in DNA: TGTGCCGGCAGGAATCCGGGCACTCCAATCGATGAGCAGTTCTTC. Translation gives CAGRNPGTPIDEQFF. J is TRBJ2-1 and V is TRBV2; D is uncertain. The CDR3 is made up of 15 amino acids. CDR1 is SNHLY and CDR2 is FYNNEI in the germline V gene. Looking up the rest from reference TRBV2 and TRBJ2-1 gives the full variable domain: EPEVTQTPSHQVTQMGQEVILRCVPISNHLYFYWYRQILGQKVEFLVSFYNNEISEKSEIFDDQFSVERPDGSNFTLKIRSTKLEDSAMYFCAGRNPGTPIDEQFFGPGTRLTVL.

V and J are TRBV20-1 and TRBJ2-7; either TRBD1 or TRBD2 may fit D (5 bases each). V lost 0 bases and J lost 5, with 11 bases in between. The germline V gene encodes CDR1 DFQATT and CDR2 SNEGSKA (reference sequence). This CDR3 has 13 amino acids. CDR3 in amino acids: CSARDPLGHEQYF. In DNA, the CDR3 is TGCAGTGCTAGAGATCCCCTGGGACACGAGCAGTACTTC.

This chain connects TRBV5-1 to TRBJ1-4; the match to TRBD1 covers 7 bases. The CDR3 runs to 16 residues. Germline CDR1 reads SGHRS; CDR2 reads YFSETQ. Trimming cost V 4 bases and J 5 bases; bases outside gene matches: 11. The CDR3 loop reads CASSLRQGGGNEKLFF. The CDR3, as DNA: TGCGCCAGCAGCCTACGACAGGGAGGGGGAAATGAAAAACTGTTTTTT.